This T cell receptor beta chain was sequenced in a study of blood T cell repertoires in COVID-19 (TCRdb year 2020). For context, the study as a whole: Samples from collaborators originated in the United States, Italy and Spain and spanned both the acute and convalescent phases of COVID-19. The material from the prospective study consisted of cDNA or gDNA derived from T cells, B-cell-depleted T cells, or PBMCs. Subjects who had been exposed to COVID-19, were actively infected with it, or had recovered from it provided the deeply sampled blood TCRbeta repertoires that made up the dataset. The repertoires were released in a freely available public database intended as a resource for research on the immune response to SARS-CoV-2. Samples were obtained from the ongoing ImmuneRACE study (first 160 participants) and from 1,000 to 1,500 subjects provided by 6 global collaborators. A de-identified subject ID, COVID-19 status, age in years and sex were almost always included in the sample metadata. Where available, HLA class I and class II types were taken from metadata supplied by the sample provider and were not determined by assay-based typing.

The CDR3 spans 15 residues, from the cysteine through the phenylalanine. Kept here is only the CDR3 DNA, which spans 45 bases and is read in frame from base 1. Trimming costs V 6 bases and J 7 bases, and their ends lie 18 bases apart. CDR1 MNHEY and CDR2 SVGAGI were looked up in the germline V gene. TCRbeta CDR3 regions were amplified from genomic DNA by means of the immunoSEQ Assay, a bias-controlled multiplex PCR. The original methods were these. Nucleated cell counts per sample were estimated from amplification of reference gene primers within the assay. To quantify the absolute abundance of each unique TCRbeta CDR3 rearrangement, sequence reads were collapsed and filtered. For each sample, productive Simpson clonality was calculated as the square root of Simpson's diversity index over productive rearrangements. TCRdb retrieved this table from immuneACCESS and kept in-frame rearrangements only. Not all clones are present; in checked studies, unresolved V genes account for under half, and no reason is known for the remainder. The D gene and trimming were derived from the DNA, and the V and J assignments and clone size from that table. For this sample there are 100,000 to 150,000 clones; about 82% appear just once. The ten largest clones capture 5% to 6.5% of the sample.

The full study reports these points: The quantity of clinical and demographic metadata differed by source and by participant and was supplied without curation.

As for this clone: The target of this receptor is not known. No clone much larger than this one lies a single base away; base qualities are absent.

The collaborating institutions used their own protocols to collect whole blood in K2EDTA tubes. For TCRbeta analysis, collaborators shipped samples in one of three forms: frozen whole blood, isolated PBMCs, or DNA extracted from either of those sample types. Sequences were obtained from peripheral blood. This sequence uses TRBV6-5 and TRBJ2-2, with a weak D call of TRBD1 (5 bases match). This receptor was identified in a human donor in a cohort sampled during active COVID-19. The CDR3 loop reads CASRQTSGIGGELFF. The sequenced DNA: TGTGCCAGCAGGCAAACCTCAGGGATTGGCGGGGAGCTGTTTTTT.